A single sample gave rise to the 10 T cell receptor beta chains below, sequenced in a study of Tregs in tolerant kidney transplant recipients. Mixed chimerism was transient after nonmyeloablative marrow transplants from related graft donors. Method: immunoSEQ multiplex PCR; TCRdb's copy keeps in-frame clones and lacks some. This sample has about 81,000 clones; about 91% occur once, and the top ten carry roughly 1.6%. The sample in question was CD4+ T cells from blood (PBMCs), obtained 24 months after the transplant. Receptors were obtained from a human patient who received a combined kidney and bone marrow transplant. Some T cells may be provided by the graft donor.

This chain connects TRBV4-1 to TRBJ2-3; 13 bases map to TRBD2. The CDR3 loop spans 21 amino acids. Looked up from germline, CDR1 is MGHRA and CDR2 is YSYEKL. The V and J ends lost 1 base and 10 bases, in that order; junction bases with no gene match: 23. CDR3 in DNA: TGCGCCAGCAGCCAAGGACGAAACCCCGGGACTAGCGGGGCCGTCAGGGGGCCGCAGTATTTT. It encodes CASSQGRNPGTSGAVRGPQYF.

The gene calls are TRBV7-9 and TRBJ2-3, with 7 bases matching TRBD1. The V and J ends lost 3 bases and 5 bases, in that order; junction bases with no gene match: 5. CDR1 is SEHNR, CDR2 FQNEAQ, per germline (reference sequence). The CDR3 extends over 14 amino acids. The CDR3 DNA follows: TGTGCCAGCAGCTTTGACAGGGTGGGAGATACGCAGTATTTT. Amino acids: CASSFDRVGDTQYF. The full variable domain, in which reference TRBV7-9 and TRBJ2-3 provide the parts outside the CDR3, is DTGVSQNPRHKITKRGQNVTFRCDPISEHNRLYWYRQTLGQGPEFLTYFQNEAQLEKSRLLSDRFSAERPKGSFSTLEIQRTEQGDSAMYLCASSFDRVGDTQYFGPGTRLTVL.

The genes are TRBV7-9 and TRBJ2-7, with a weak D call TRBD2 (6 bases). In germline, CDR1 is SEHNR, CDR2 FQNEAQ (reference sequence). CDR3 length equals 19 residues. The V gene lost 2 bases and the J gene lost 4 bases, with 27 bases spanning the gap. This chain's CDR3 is CASSLQRVKNGRGAYEQYF. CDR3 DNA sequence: TGTGCCAGCAGCTTACAGCGGGTCAAGAACGGGAGAGGGGCTTACGAGCAGTACTTC.

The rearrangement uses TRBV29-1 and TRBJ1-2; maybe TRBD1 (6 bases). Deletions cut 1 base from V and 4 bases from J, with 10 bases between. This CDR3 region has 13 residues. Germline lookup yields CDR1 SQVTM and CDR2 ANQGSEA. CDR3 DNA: TGCAGCGTTGAAGGGGTCAGGGGCTATGGCTACACCTTC. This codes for CSVEGVRGYGYTF.

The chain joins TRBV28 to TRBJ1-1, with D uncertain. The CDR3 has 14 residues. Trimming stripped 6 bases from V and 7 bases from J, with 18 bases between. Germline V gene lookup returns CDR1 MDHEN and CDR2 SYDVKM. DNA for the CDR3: TGTGCCAGCAGGCCCACCTCCTATGGCGGTGAAGCTTTCTTT. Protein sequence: CASRPTSYGGEAFF.

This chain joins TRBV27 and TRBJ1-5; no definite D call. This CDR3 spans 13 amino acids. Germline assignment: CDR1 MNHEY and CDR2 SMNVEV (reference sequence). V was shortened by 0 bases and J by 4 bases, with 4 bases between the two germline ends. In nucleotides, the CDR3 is TGTGCCAGCAGTTTATCTGAGAATCAGCCCCAGCATTTT. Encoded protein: CASSLSENQPQHF.

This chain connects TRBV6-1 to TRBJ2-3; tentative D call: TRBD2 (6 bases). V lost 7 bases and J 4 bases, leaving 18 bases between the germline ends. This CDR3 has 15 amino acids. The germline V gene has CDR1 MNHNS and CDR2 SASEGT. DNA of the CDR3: TGTGCCAGCACAGAGGAGCGGGTCCTTCCAGATACGCAGTATTTT. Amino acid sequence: CASTEERVLPDTQYF.

The CDR3 region is CASSLDGGTNEKLFF. In DNA form, the CDR3 reads TGTGCCAGCAGCTTAGACGGGGGTACCAATGAAAAACTGTTTTTT. V and J are TRBV7-2 and TRBJ1-4, with a possible D match to TRBD1 (5 bases). The CDR3 contains 15 residues. The germline CDR1 and CDR2 sequences are SGHTA and FQGNSA. V was cut by 1 base and J by 5 bases, with 11 bases left in between.

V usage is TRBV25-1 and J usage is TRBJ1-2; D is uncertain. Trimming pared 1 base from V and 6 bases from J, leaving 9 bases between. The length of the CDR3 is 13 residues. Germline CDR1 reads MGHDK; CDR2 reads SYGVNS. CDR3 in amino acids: CASSELWEHGYTF. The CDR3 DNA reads TGTGCCAGCAGTGAATTGTGGGAGCATGGCTACACCTTC.

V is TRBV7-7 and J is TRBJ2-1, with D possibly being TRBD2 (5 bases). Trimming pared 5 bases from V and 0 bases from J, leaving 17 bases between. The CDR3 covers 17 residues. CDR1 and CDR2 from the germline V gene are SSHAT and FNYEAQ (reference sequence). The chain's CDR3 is CASSLRIGGGSYNEQFF. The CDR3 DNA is TGTGCCAGCAGCCTGAGAATCGGCGGAGGCTCCTACAATGAGCAGTTCTTC.